This record concerns one TCR beta chain sequence. Its antigen is unidentified. The data were taken from a study of blood T cells in healthy people across ages. Overall study context: Template switching caught about one barcoded beta molecule for each two T cells. Study results and caveats: Naive T cell percentage showed a strong correlation with TCR beta diversity. Expanded clonotype shifts may have been confounded, as the donors had an unknown CMV status. Unsorted PBMCs blocked a conclusive comparison of naive and antigen-experienced cells.

Primed by a sample-barcoded 5' primer and a J-beta primer mix, a second PCR proceeded for about 6 to 11 cycles. TCRdb processed the 5' RACE reads anew with MiXCR; each CDR3 protein has one entry. This table holds 1.5 million to 1.8 million distinct CDR3 sequences, approximately 42% found once. The TCR sequence derives from a woman under 30 in good health. The source material was blood.

The CDR3 loop reads CASSLRLAVHPYNEQFF. CDR3 nucleotides: TGTGCCAGCAGTTTGCGACTAGCGGTACACCCCTACAATGAGCAGTTCTTC. This chain joins TRBV28 and TRBJ2-1; 9 nucleotides match TRBD2. This CDR3 region has 17 residues. Germline V gene lookup returns CDR1 MDHEN and CDR2 SYDVKM. V trimming: 3 bases; J trimming: 2 bases; junction bases outside the gene matches: 8. Full variable domain (outside the CDR3, taken from reference TRBV28 and TRBJ2-1): DVKVTQSSRYLVKRTGEKVFLECVQDMDHENMFWYRQDPGLGLRLIYFSYDVKMKEKGDIPEGYSVSREKKERFSLILESASTNQTSMYLCASSLRLAVHPYNEQFFGPGTRLTVL.